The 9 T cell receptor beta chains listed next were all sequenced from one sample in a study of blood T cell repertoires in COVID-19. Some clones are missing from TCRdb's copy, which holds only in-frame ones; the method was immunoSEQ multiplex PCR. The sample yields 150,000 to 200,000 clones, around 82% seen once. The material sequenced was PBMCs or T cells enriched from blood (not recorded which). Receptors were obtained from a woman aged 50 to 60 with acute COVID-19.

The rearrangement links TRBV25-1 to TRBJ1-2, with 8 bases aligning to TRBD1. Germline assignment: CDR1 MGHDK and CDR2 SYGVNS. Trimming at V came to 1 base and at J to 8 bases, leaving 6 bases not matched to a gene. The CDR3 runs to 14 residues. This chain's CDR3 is CASSESGGRHGYTF. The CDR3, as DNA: TGTGCCAGCAGTGAATCAGGGGGCCGGCACGGCTACACCTTC.

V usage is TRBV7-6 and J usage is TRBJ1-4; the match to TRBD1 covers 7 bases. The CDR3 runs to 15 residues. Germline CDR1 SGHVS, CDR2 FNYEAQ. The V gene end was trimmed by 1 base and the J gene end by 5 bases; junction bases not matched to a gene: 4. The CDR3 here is CASSLGQGVNEKLFF. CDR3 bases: TGTGCCAGCAGCTTAGGACAGGGAGTAAATGAAAAACTGTTTTTT. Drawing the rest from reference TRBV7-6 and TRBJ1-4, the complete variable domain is GAGVSQSPRYKVTKRGQDVALRCDPISGHVSLYWYRQALGQGPEFLTYFNYEAQQDKSGLPNDRFSAERPEGSISTLTIQRTEQRDSAMYRCASSLGQGVNEKLFFGSGTQLSVL.

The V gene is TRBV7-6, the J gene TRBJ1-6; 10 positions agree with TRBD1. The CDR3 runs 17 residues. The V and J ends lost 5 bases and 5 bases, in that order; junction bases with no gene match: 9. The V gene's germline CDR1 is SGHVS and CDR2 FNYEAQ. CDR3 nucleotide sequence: TGTGCCAGCAGCCCCCATCCCGGGACAGGGGATAATTCACCCCTCCACTTT. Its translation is CASSPHPGTGDNSPLHF.

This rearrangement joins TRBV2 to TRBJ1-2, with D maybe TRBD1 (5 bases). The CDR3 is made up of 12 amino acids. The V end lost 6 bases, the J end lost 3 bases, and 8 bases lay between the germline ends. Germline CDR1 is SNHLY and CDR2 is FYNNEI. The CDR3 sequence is CASRGGDYGYTF. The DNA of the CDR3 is TGTGCCAGCAGGGGGGGTGACTATGGCTACACCTTC.

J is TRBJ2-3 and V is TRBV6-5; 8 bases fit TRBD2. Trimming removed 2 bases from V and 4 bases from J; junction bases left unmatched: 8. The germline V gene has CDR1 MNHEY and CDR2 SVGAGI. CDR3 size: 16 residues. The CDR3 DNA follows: TGTGCCAGCAGTTACCGTCGGACTAGCCAAGCAGATACGCAGTATTTT. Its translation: CASSYRRTSQADTQYF.

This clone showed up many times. The CDR3, as DNA: TGTGCCAGTAGTATTAGCACCGGGGAGCTGTTTTTT. As protein: CASSISTGELFF. The chain combines TRBV19 with TRBJ2-2; D call uncertain. Germline V lookup: CDR1 LNHDA, CDR2 SQIVND (reference sequence). The CDR3 length is 12 residues. V shed 3 bases and J shed 4 bases, with 3 bases lying between them.

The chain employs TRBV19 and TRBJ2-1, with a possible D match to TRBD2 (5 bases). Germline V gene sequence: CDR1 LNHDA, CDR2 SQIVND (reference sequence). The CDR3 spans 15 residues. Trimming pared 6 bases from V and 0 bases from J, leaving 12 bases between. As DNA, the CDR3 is TGTGCCAGTAGGATCAGAGGGAGCTCCTACAATGAGCAGTTCTTC. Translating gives CASRIRGSSYNEQFF.

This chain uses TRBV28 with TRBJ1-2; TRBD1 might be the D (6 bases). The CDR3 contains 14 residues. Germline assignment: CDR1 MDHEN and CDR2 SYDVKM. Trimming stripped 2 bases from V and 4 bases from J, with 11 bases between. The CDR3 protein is CASSLGQGTYGYTF. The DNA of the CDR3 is TGTGCCAGCAGTTTAGGCCAGGGGACCTATGGCTACACCTTC.

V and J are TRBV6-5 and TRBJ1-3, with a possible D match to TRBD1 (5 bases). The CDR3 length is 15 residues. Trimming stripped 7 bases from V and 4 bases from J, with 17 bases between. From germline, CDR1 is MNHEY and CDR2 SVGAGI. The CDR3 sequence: CASTGGITRGNTIYF. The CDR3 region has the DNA TGTGCCAGCACTGGGGGGATAACTCGGGGAAACACCATATATTTT.